This TCR beta chain was found in a study of T cells expressing NK-cell markers (dated by TCRdb to about 2020). Regarding the research as a whole: In sorted CD3+CD56+NKG2C+, CD3+CD56+NKG2C- and CD3+CD56-NKG2C+ T-cell subsets from eight donors, TCR beta-chain repertoires were profiled. Among the eight sequenced donors, seven were HCMV-seropositive and one was HCMV-seronegative. The libraries were sequenced on Illumina HiSeq 2000/2500, MiSeq or NextSeq, producing 2 x 150 bp reads. The study sequenced eight donors, all healthy volunteers chosen at random: three men and five women. Study-wide conclusions, independent of this receptor: In six donors, the dominant CD3+CD56+NKG2C+ clonotypes were among the top 10 CD8+ clonotypes and accounted for about 1.0-7.5% of CD8+ T cells. Those dominant clonotypes were again the most abundant among CD3+CD56-NKG2C+ cells in several donors, at 28.3-60.1%. Whether the expanded NKG2C-expressing T cell clones were specific for HCMV antigens remained unclear.

HCMV-specific IgG was detected in serum with a commercial ELISA kit to determine HCMV serostatus. Peripheral blood mononuclear cells were isolated from blood by Ficoll density gradient centrifugation. From a lookup of the germline V gene, CDR1 and CDR2 are SGHRS and YFSETQ. The CDR3 sequence holds 12 residues, the cysteine and phenylalanine included. The DNA is not on file. The reads were generated on an Illumina HiSeq 2000. TCR beta cDNA libraries were prepared using 5'RACE template switching, which introduced a universal primer site and unique molecular identifiers. cDNA synthesis was primed from the TCR beta constant segment and was followed by two successive PCR amplification steps. Processing in the source paper ran as follows. MIGEC was used to demultiplex reads and group reads by UMI, and MiTCR was used to assemble and quantify clonotypes. To exclude erroneous sequences, any TCR cDNA sequence not supported by at least two reads was discarded. The tcR package was used for downstream repertoire analysis, with clonotypes matched between fractions based on CDR3 nucleotide sequence plus V segment. VDJmatch was used to annotate antigen specificity against VDJdb, with one amino acid substitution in CDR3 permitted. Each entry corresponds to one CDR3 protein sequence from reads that TCRdb reprocessed, and DNA is not given. These V and J calls rely on TCRdb rather than the paper's analysis. The table kept for this sample lists about 390,000 distinct CDR3 sequences. 9.5% to 12% of the sample is taken by the ten largest.

Notes on this clonotype: The specificity of this receptor is unknown.

Material: blood T cells: a sorted CD56 or NKG2C T cell subset, CD4+ or CD8+ T cells, or bulk PBMC T cells (not recorded which). This sequence uses TRBV5-1 and TRBJ1-1; the D call of TRBD1 rests on TCRdb alone, since no DNA is present to check it. The TCR comes from a woman aged 50 to 60 in good health. Donor details come from another sample of the same person, matched by shared clones. The CDR3 has the sequence CASSLATGEAFF.